A selection of T cell receptor beta chains follows, all from one sample in a study of chemoradiotherapy in HPV16-positive cancers. Assay: immunoSEQ multiplex PCR; the TCRdb copy retains only in-frame clones and omits some. The sample includes 500 to 650 clones, approximately 91% seen only once; the top ten take roughly 3.7%. Source: tumor tissue, taken from a patient who underwent chemoradiotherapy. Every receptor here comes from a human donor with HPV-associated anogenital cancer. The CDR3 runs from the conserved cysteine through the conserved F or W. The D gene is left open where the match is weak. Where a row states a size, it is once, few, many or the class of an expanded clone; other rows omit it.

clone size: -; V gene: TRBV27; CDR3 length: 15; D gene: -; J gene: TRBJ2-6; CDR3 DNA: TGTGCCAGCAGTTTATTGAGCTCTGGGGCCAACGTCCTGACTTTC; CDR3 protein: CASSLLSSGANVLTF
clone size: -; V gene: TRBV27; CDR3 length: 17; D gene: TRBD2; J gene: TRBJ2-2; CDR3 DNA: TGTGCCAGCAGTAAAGGGGGACTAGCGGGAGGAACCGGGGAGCTGTTTTTT; CDR3 protein: CASSKGGLAGGTGELFF
clone size: -; V gene: TRBV6-5; CDR3 length: 11; D gene: -; J gene: TRBJ1-1; CDR3 DNA: TGTGCCAGCAGTCCCGGGACTGAAGCTTTCTTT; CDR3 protein: CASSPGTEAFF
clone size: -; V gene: TRBV4-3; CDR3 length: 15; D gene: -; J gene: TRBJ2-7; CDR3 DNA: TGCGCCAGCAGCCAAGACAGGGATGCCGCCTACGAGCAGTACTTC; CDR3 protein: CASSQDRDAAYEQYF
clone size: -; V gene: TRBV7-2; CDR3 length: 15; D gene: TRBD2; J gene: TRBJ2-1; CDR3 DNA: TGTGCCAGCAAGCCAGTATCGGGGGGGGACAATGAGCAGTTCTTC; CDR3 protein: CASKPVSGGDNEQFF
clone size: -; V gene: TRBV14; CDR3 length: 13; D gene: -; J gene: TRBJ1-4; CDR3 DNA: TGTGCCAGCAGCCTCGACCTCCGGTCCGGGCTGTTTTTT; CDR3 protein: CASSLDLRSGLFF
clone size: -; V gene: TRBV7-9; CDR3 length: 13; D gene: -; J gene: TRBJ2-3; CDR3 DNA: TGTGCCAGCAGCTTAGCTAGAATAGATACGCAGTATTTT; CDR3 protein: CASSLARIDTQYF
clone size: once; V gene: TRBV7-9; CDR3 length: 14; D gene: -; J gene: TRBJ1-2; CDR3 DNA: TGTGCCAGCAGCTTAAAGGGCAGATACTATGGCTACACCTTC; CDR3 protein: CASSLKGRYYGYTF
clone size: -; V gene: TRBV28; CDR3 length: 14; D gene: TRBD1; J gene: TRBJ1-4; CDR3 DNA: TGTGCCAGCAGTCTAGGGGGCGCGGTTGAAAAACTGTTTTTT; CDR3 protein: CASSLGGAVEKLFF
clone size: -; V gene: TRBV18; CDR3 length: 14; D gene: TRBD1; J gene: TRBJ2-7; CDR3 DNA: TGTGCCAGCTCACCCGGGACAGGGGGCCTCGAGCAGTACTTC; CDR3 protein: CASSPGTGGLEQYF
clone size: -; V gene: TRBV10-3; CDR3 length: 13; D gene: -; J gene: TRBJ2-7; CDR3 DNA: TGTGCCATCAGGAGCACAGGGCTGGGAGAGCAGTACTTC; CDR3 protein: CAIRSTGLGEQYF
clone size: -; V gene: TRBV9; CDR3 length: 16; D gene: TRBD1; J gene: TRBJ2-1; CDR3 DNA: TGTGCCAGCAGCCCGAGGACAGGGTCAGTATACAATGAGCAGTTCTTC; CDR3 protein: CASSPRTGSVYNEQFF
clone size: -; V gene: TRBV6-6; CDR3 length: 15; D gene: -; J gene: TRBJ1-1; CDR3 DNA: TGTGCCAGCAGTTACTCCCGCAGCAAAAACACTGAAGCTTTCTTT; CDR3 protein: CASSYSRSKNTEAFF
clone size: -; V gene: TRBV18; CDR3 length: 17; D gene: TRBD2; J gene: TRBJ2-7; CDR3 DNA: TGTGCCAGCTCACAACAGACTAGCGGGAGGGGTAGCGGCGAGCAGTACTTC; CDR3 protein: CASSQQTSGRGSGEQYF
clone size: -; V gene: TRBV28; CDR3 length: 15; D gene: TRBD1; J gene: TRBJ1-1; CDR3 DNA: TGTGCCAGCAGTTTGGATGGGACAGCGAACACTGAAGCTTTCTTT; CDR3 protein: CASSLDGTANTEAFF
clone size: -; V gene: TRBV5-4; CDR3 length: 15; D gene: TRBD1; J gene: TRBJ1-4; CDR3 DNA: TGTGCCAGCAGAACGGGGGGGACAGGGAACGAAAAACTGTTTTTT; CDR3 protein: CASRTGGTGNEKLFF
clone size: -; V gene: TRBV4-3; CDR3 length: 14; D gene: -; J gene: TRBJ2-1; CDR3 DNA: TGCGCCAGCAGCCAAGTCAGGACCCTCAATGAGCAGTTCTTC; CDR3 protein: CASSQVRTLNEQFF
clone size: -; V gene: TRBV5-4; CDR3 length: 14; D gene: -; J gene: TRBJ2-3; CDR3 DNA: TGTGCCAGCAGCTTAAGGCGGTCCACAGATACGCAGTATTTT; CDR3 protein: CASSLRRSTDTQYF
clone size: -; V gene: TRBV14; CDR3 length: 13; D gene: TRBD1; J gene: TRBJ2-7; CDR3 DNA: TGTGCCAGCAGCCACACCGGGACAGGGTTTGAGTACTTC; CDR3 protein: CASSHTGTGFEYF
clone size: few; V gene: TRBV5-1; CDR3 length: 13; D gene: -; J gene: TRBJ2-5; CDR3 DNA: TGCGCCAGCAGCTTGGCAGGGTCAGAGACCCAGTACTTC; CDR3 protein: CASSLAGSETQYF
clone size: few; V gene: TRBV9; CDR3 length: 15; D gene: -; J gene: TRBJ1-2; CDR3 DNA: TGTGCCAGCAGCGTGGACGCCGGGACCTTGAATGGCTACACCTTC; CDR3 protein: CASSVDAGTLNGYTF
clone size: -; V gene: TRBV18; CDR3 length: 14; D gene: TRBD1; J gene: TRBJ1-4; CDR3 DNA: TGTGCCAGCTCACGGGACAGGGGGAACGAAAAACTGTTTTTT; CDR3 protein: CASSRDRGNEKLFF
clone size: -; V gene: TRBV11-2; CDR3 length: 12; D gene: -; J gene: TRBJ2-1; CDR3 DNA: TGTGCCAGCAGCTTATCCTACAATGAGCAGTTCTTC; CDR3 protein: CASSLSYNEQFF
clone size: -; V gene: TRBV9; CDR3 length: 13; D gene: TRBD2; J gene: TRBJ2-2; CDR3 DNA: TGTGCCAGCCTTACCCGGGGGGGCGGGGAGCTGTTTTTT; CDR3 protein: CASLTRGGGELFF
clone size: -; V gene: TRBV18; CDR3 length: 14; D gene: TRBD1; J gene: TRBJ1-5; CDR3 DNA: TGTGCCAGCTCACCTTCAGGGGGCGGTCAGCCCCAGCATTTT; CDR3 protein: CASSPSGGGQPQHF
clone size: few; V gene: TRBV4-3; CDR3 length: 14; D gene: -; J gene: TRBJ1-2; CDR3 DNA: TGCGCCAGCAGCCAAGATAGGGGAGGGGATGGCTACACCTTC; CDR3 protein: CASSQDRGGDGYTF
clone size: once; V gene: TRBV7-9; CDR3 length: 16; D gene: -; J gene: TRBJ2-5; CDR3 DNA: TGTGCCAGCAGCTTAGCCCCGGCGAGCAAGCAAGAGACCCAGTACTTC; CDR3 protein: CASSLAPASKQETQYF
clone size: -; V gene: TRBV27; CDR3 length: 14; D gene: -; J gene: TRBJ2-1; CDR3 DNA: TGTGCCAGCAGTTTTGGCCGATCTGGGTCTGAGCAGTTCTTC; CDR3 protein: CASSFGRSGSEQFF
clone size: -; V gene: TRBV19; CDR3 length: 11; D gene: -; J gene: TRBJ2-3; CDR3 DNA: TGTGCCAGTAGTCGGTGGGATACGCAGTATTTT; CDR3 protein: CASSRWDTQYF